These 30 T cell receptor beta chains came from one sample sequenced in a study of blood T cell repertoires in COVID-19. Clones were sequenced by immunoSEQ multiplex PCR, and TCRdb holds only the in-frame ones, with some missing. The sample includes 210,000 or so clones, 70% to 90% of them seen just once. The sequenced sample was PBMCs or T cells enriched from blood (not recorded which). The receptors originated from a man aged 25 to 45 with acute COVID-19.

The rearrangement uses TRBV6-1 and TRBJ2-1; perhaps TRBD1 as D (6 bases). Between the trimmed V and J ends, which lost 1 base and 8 bases, there was a span of 15 bases. CDR1 and CDR2 (germline): MNHNS, SASEGT. CDR3 length: 15 amino acids. The CDR3 sequence is CASSEGIGQYDEQFF. The CDR3 region has the DNA TGTGCCAGCAGTGAAGGTATTGGACAGTACGATGAGCAGTTCTTC.

This clone was picked up a small number of times. CDR3 amino acids: CASSRTGNTEAFF. CDR3 DNA sequence: TGTGCCAGCAGCCGGACAGGGAACACTGAAGCTTTCTTT. The chain employs TRBV7-9 and TRBJ1-1; TRBD1 matches 7 bases. The V segment lost 5 bases and the J segment 1 base; nucleotides outside the gene matches: 1. Germline CDR1 reads SEHNR; CDR2 reads FQNEAQ (reference sequence). The CDR3 runs to 13 residues.

The chain carries TRBV3-1 (or the pseudogene TRBV3-2) and TRBJ1-6; 9 bases map to TRBD1. V trimming: 4 bases; J trimming: 5 bases; junction bases outside the gene matches: 3. The length of the CDR3 is 15 residues. CDR1 LGHDT and CDR2 YNNKEL come from the germline V gene (reference sequence). The CDR3 region is CASSRTGENNSPLHF. CDR3 coding DNA: TGTGCCAGCAGCCGGACAGGGGAAAATAATTCACCCCTCCACTTT.

As concerns this clone: Other nucleotide sequences from this sample produce the same CDR3. The chain recombines TRBV11-2 with TRBJ1-1; tentatively, D is TRBD1 (5 bases). Per the germline V gene, CDR1 is SGHAT and CDR2 is FQNNGV. Trimming shortened V by 0 bases and J by 3 bases, and 5 bases separated the two germline ends. The CDR3 extends over 13 amino acids. The CDR3 spells CASSLDRDTEAFF. The DNA of the CDR3 is TGTGCCAGCAGCTTAGACAGGGACACTGAAGCTTTCTTT.

The chain employs TRBV6-5 and TRBJ1-3, with D uncertain. The CDR3 runs to 13 residues. The V gene's germline CDR1 is MNHEY and CDR2 SVGAGI. V lost 7 bases, J lost 0 bases, and 7 bases lay in between. The CDR3 protein is CASKGSSGNTIYF. In DNA, the CDR3 is TGTGCCAGCAAAGGGAGCTCTGGAAACACCATATATTTT.

This clone was observed once. The chain joins TRBV21-1 to TRBJ1-3; the table calls TRBD1, which could not be checked here. TRBV21-1 is deemed a pseudogene. CDR3 length: 14 residues. The CDR3: CASSETGTGNTIYF. CDR3 DNA: TGTGCCAGCAGCGAGACAGGGACCGGAAACACCATATATTTT.

In its sample, this clone was seen a few times. The chain joins TRBV5-1 to TRBJ2-3, with a weak D call TRBD2 (5 bases). Germline CDR1 and CDR2: SGHRS and YFSETQ. This CDR3 is built from 15 residues. V was shortened by 0 bases and J by 1 base, with 9 bases between the two germline ends. CDR3 nucleotide sequence: TGCGCCAGCAGCTTGGGTCGAGCGGGCACAGATACGCAGTATTTT. Its protein is CASSLGRAGTDTQYF.

The V call is TRBV7-2, the J call TRBJ1-2; TRBD1 might be the D (5 bases). V lost 3 bases and J lost 7, with 21 bases in between. This CDR3 has 16 residues. Germline V gene sequence: CDR1 SGHTA, CDR2 FQGNSA. CDR3 coding DNA: TGTGCCAGCAGCTTCGGAATGGATCGGCAGGGAGGTGGCTACACCTTC. This gives the protein CASSFGMDRQGGGYTF.

The rearrangement uses TRBV10-3 and TRBJ2-7; D may be TRBD2 (6 bases). The V gene lost 3 bases and the J gene lost 0 bases, with 21 bases spanning the gap. CDR1 and CDR2 (germline): ENHRY, SYGVKD. CDR3 size: 18 residues. The CDR3 coding sequence is TGTGCCATCAGTGATGTGGGACGTAACACGCGGGGCTCCTACGAGCAGTACTTC. Translated, it gives CAISDVGRNTRGSYEQYF.

DNA of the CDR3: TGTGCCAGCAGCTTAAGACAGGGGGACAGAGATACGCAGTATTTT. This codes for CASSLRQGDRDTQYF. V usage is TRBV11-2 and J usage is TRBJ2-3; TRBD1 matches at 9 bases. Germline lookup yields CDR1 SGHAT and CDR2 FQNNGV. The J segment lost 5 bases and the V segment lost 2 bases, leaving 5 bases of the junction unmatched. This CDR3 is 15 amino acids long.

The J gene is TRBJ2-2, the V gene TRBV5-5; 10 nucleotides line up with TRBD1. Germline CDR1 and CDR2: SGHKS and YYEKEE (reference sequence). The CDR3 consists of 17 residues. J lost 4 bases, V lost 3 bases, and 9 bases had no gene match. This CDR3 is CASSSIWDRGITGELFF. For the CDR3, the DNA is TGTGCCAGCAGCTCGATATGGGACAGGGGAATCACCGGGGAGCTGTTTTTT.

On this clone: This sample also contains other DNA sequences that code for the same CDR3. The chain employs TRBV6-5 and TRBJ2-2; no clear D gene. V was pared by 3 bases and J by 3 bases, with 5 bases between. The germline V gene encodes CDR1 MNHEY and CDR2 SVGAGI. The CDR3 runs 13 residues. The CDR3: CASSYQDTGELFF. CDR3 DNA sequence: TGTGCCAGCAGTTATCAGGACACCGGGGAGCTGTTTTTT.

The rearrangement uses TRBV5-4 and TRBJ1-3; D is perhaps TRBD1 (6 bases). The CDR3 contains 14 residues. V was pared by 0 bases and J by 2 bases, with 6 bases between. Germline values: CDR1 SGHNT, CDR2 YYREEE (reference sequence). Here the CDR3 DNA reads TGTGCCAGCAGCTTGGGACAGGCTGGAAACACCATATATTTT. Amino acid sequence: CASSLGQAGNTIYF.

The rearrangement links TRBV20-1 to TRBJ2-7, with 10 bases identical to TRBD1. Germline CDR1 is DFQATT and CDR2 is SNEGSKA (reference sequence). This CDR3 has 11 residues. CDR3 DNA: TGCAAGGGACAGGGGACCGACGAGCAGTACTTC. It encodes CKGQGTDEQYF.

J is TRBJ2-7 and V is TRBV7-9; TRBD2 matches at 7 bases. Germline values: CDR1 SEHNR, CDR2 FQNEAQ (reference sequence). The V segment lost 6 bases and the J segment 2 bases; nucleotides outside the gene matches: 10. The CDR3 runs 15 residues. The CDR3 loop is CASSGAAGDPYEQYF. The DNA of the CDR3 is TGTGCCAGCAGTGGGGCGGCGGGGGATCCCTACGAGCAGTACTTC.

The chain has TRBV15 and TRBJ2-7; 12 nucleotides match TRBD2. This CDR3 is 17 amino acids long. The V gene's germline CDR1 is LNHNV and CDR2 YYDKDF (reference sequence). The V and J ends lost 1 base and 0 bases, in that order; junction bases with no gene match: 4. Here the CDR3 reads CATSRGGTSGYSYEQYF. The CDR3 DNA is TGTGCCACCAGCAGAGGCGGGACTAGCGGGTACTCCTACGAGCAGTACTTC.

The J gene is TRBJ1-2, the V gene TRBV7-3; the match to TRBD1 covers 9 bases. V was clipped by 3 bases and J by 5 bases; unmatched bases: 7. This CDR3 contains 15 residues. CDR1 and CDR2 from the germline V gene are SGHTA and FQGTGA. The CDR3 spells CASSFASGTGYGYTF. The CDR3 region has the DNA TGTGCCAGCAGCTTTGCCTCCGGGACAGGGTATGGCTACACCTTC.

This chain joins TRBV30 and TRBJ2-5; possible D gene TRBD1, 5 bases. The germline CDR1 and CDR2 sequences are GTSNPN and SVGIG (reference sequence). The CDR3 is 14 residues long. V was clipped by 0 bases and J by 6 bases, with 14 bases between them. In DNA form, the CDR3 reads TGTGCCTGGAGTGTACAAGCGCAGGGAAAGACCCAGTACTTC. It yields the protein CAWSVQAQGKTQYF. Variable domain in full (rest from reference TRBV30 and TRBJ2-5): SQTIHQWPATLVQPVGSPLSLECTVEGTSNPNLYWYRQAAGRGLQLLFYSVGIGQISSEVPQNLSASRPQDRQFILSSKKLLLSDSGFYLCAWSVQAQGKTQYFGPGTRLLVL.

This chain links TRBV10-1 with TRBJ2-3; the D gene is possibly TRBD1 (5 bases). The CDR3 consists of 15 residues. Germline lookup yields CDR1 WNHNN and CDR2 SYGVQD (reference sequence). The V and J ends lost 3 bases and 3 bases respectively, with 13 bases between them. CDR3 protein: CASSEFQQGTDTQYF. The CDR3 DNA reads as TGCGCCAGCAGTGAATTCCAGCAGGGAACAGATACGCAGTATTTT.

This chain uses TRBV9 with TRBJ1-2; TRBD1 agrees at 7 bases. This CDR3 is 16 amino acids long. CDR1 and CDR2 from the germline V gene are SGDLS and YYNGEE. Losses at the gene ends were 3 bases for V and 0 bases for J; bases not matched to a gene: 8. The CDR3 is CASSGQGPSSNYGYTF. As DNA, the CDR3 is TGTGCCAGCAGCGGACAGGGCCCCTCCTCTAACTATGGCTACACCTTC.

The chain carries TRBV11-2 and TRBJ2-3; 10 nucleotides match TRBD2. V gave up 5 bases and J gave up 0 bases; unmatched junction bases: 8. The germline CDR1 and CDR2 sequences are SGHAT and FQNNGV. The CDR3 covers 17 residues. The CDR3: CASSQGRTSGSTDTQYF. In DNA form, the CDR3 reads TGTGCCAGCAGCCAGGGCCGGACTAGCGGTAGCACAGATACGCAGTATTTT.

The gene calls are TRBV6-5 and TRBJ2-1; TRBD2 matches at 14 bases. Germline V gene data show CDR1 as MNHEY and CDR2 as SVGAGI. With 6 bases clipped from V and 10 bases from J, the junction kept 8 bases outside the gene matches. This CDR3 is 15 amino acids long. CDR3 nucleotides: TGTGCCAGCAGAGCCGGGACTAGCGGGGGTTACGAGCAGTTCTTC. Amino acid sequence: CASRAGTSGGYEQFF.

The rearrangement uses TRBV4-1 and TRBJ2-2; 13 bases are a match to TRBD2. This CDR3 region has 15 residues. V lost 4 bases to trimming and J lost 5 bases; unmatched junction nucleotides: 1. Germline V gives CDR1 MGHRA, CDR2 YSYEKL. CDR3 residues: CASSRGLAGTGELFF. The DNA of the CDR3 is TGCGCCAGCAGCCGGGGACTAGCGGGGACCGGGGAGCTGTTTTTT.

Written as DNA, the CDR3 is TGTGCCAGTAGTATGGAGGGGAACACAGATACGCAGTATTTT. Its translation: CASSMEGNTDTQYF. The chain couples TRBV19 to TRBJ2-3, with a weak D call TRBD2 (6 bases). V lost 3 bases, J lost 2 bases, and 9 bases lay in between. The CDR3 totals 14 residues. The germline V gene encodes CDR1 LNHDA and CDR2 SQIVND (reference sequence).

V gene TRBV27 combines with J gene TRBJ1-2; D gene unclear. Between the trimmed V and J ends, which lost 4 bases and 8 bases, there was a span of 14 bases. This CDR3 has 13 residues. Germline V lookup: CDR1 MNHEY, CDR2 SMNVEV (reference sequence). CDR3 DNA: TGTGCCAGCAGTTCAACAGTGCTCCAAGGCTACACCTTC. Translated, it gives CASSSTVLQGYTF.

A few counts support this clone. The genes are TRBV28 and TRBJ1-6; TRBD1 might be the D (6 bases). The CDR3 has 14 residues. V lost 10 bases, J lost 7 bases, and 17 bases lay in between. Germline values: CDR1 MDHEN, CDR2 SYDVKM. The DNA of the CDR3 is TGTGCCAACAGAGGCGAGGGGGGGAATTCACCCCTCCACTTT. Residues: CANRGEGGNSPLHF.

The rearrangement links TRBV9 to TRBJ1-3; the match to TRBD1 covers 8 bases. From germline, CDR1 is SGDLS and CDR2 YYNGEE. With 4 bases clipped from V and 0 bases from J, the junction kept 9 bases outside the gene matches. CDR3 length: 17 residues. Here the CDR3 DNA reads TGTGCCAGCAGCCCCGGACAGGGTGGTTCCTCTGGAAACACCATATATTTT. It codes for CASSPGQGGSSGNTIYF.

This clone was seen only a few times. The rearrangement joins TRBV28 to TRBJ1-2; D is uncertain. The CDR3 covers 13 residues. CDR1 and CDR2 (germline): MDHEN, SYDVKM. Trimming stripped 2 bases from V and 5 bases from J, with 9 bases between. The CDR3 here is CASSLQAPYGYTF. As DNA, the CDR3 is TGTGCCAGCAGTTTACAGGCCCCGTATGGCTACACCTTC.

This rearrangement joins TRBV7-2 to TRBJ1-5; D not resolved. Germline assignment: CDR1 SGHTA and CDR2 FQGNSA. The V end was cut by 1 base, the J end by 5 bases, with 6 bases between. The length of the CDR3 is 13 residues. Here the CDR3 DNA reads TGTGCCAGCAGCTTAGTTGCAGATCAGCCCCAGCATTTT. Residues: CASSLVADQPQHF.

J is TRBJ1-3 and V is TRBV3-1 (or the pseudogene TRBV3-2), with a tentative D call TRBD1 (5 bases). The V and J ends lost 3 bases and 9 bases respectively, with 21 bases between them. The CDR3 loop spans 16 amino acids. The germline V gene encodes CDR1 LGHDT and CDR2 YNNKEL (reference sequence). The CDR3 region has the DNA TGTGCCAGCAGCCACTCTCCGGGACTCCAAAGCGGCACCATATATTTT. This codes for CASSHSPGLQSGTIYF.